This TCR beta chain was identified during a study of T cell repertoires and HLA-DP antigens. On the study more broadly: In vitro CD4+ alloreactivity was against HeLa-presented HLA-DP. Alloantigens: one with one groove difference and one with approximately ten differences versus self. DNA input averaged roughly 230 ng in sorted CD137+CD4+ and roughly 1.2 ug in pre-culture CD4+.

This CDR3 comprises 14 residues. Germline lookup yields CDR1 MDHEN and CDR2 SYDVKM. V shed 7 bases and J shed 2 bases, with 15 bases lying between them. Comment on this clone: What it binds is unknown.

Primers targeted 54 TRBV and 13 TRBJ segments. Sequenced by immunoSEQ multiplex PCR; TCRdb stores in-frame clones only, minus some. Among about 73,000 clones listed, about four fifths were seen once. The origin of this receptor is a man in his 60s in good health and CMV-seronegative. Material: CD4+ T cells from PBMCs. The chain employs TRBV28 and TRBJ2-7; weak D call: TRBD2 (7 bases). CDR3 amino acids: CASNRAGAAYEQYF. CDR3 DNA: TGTGCCAGCAACCGGGCGGGGGCCGCCTACGAGCAGTACTTC.